The 14 T cell receptor beta chains below were found in one sample sequenced in a study of CD4 T cells in relation to SARS-CoV-2 and coronaviruses. The unexposed donors gave CD4+ T cells in about 2010-2019, prior to COVID-19. After about ten days of culture, CD4+ T cells were isolated. Clones were sequenced by immunoSEQ multiplex PCR, and TCRdb holds only the in-frame ones, with some missing. Among 15,000 to 20,000 clones listed, roughly four fifths were seen once. Their antigens are not known. Sequences were obtained from CD4+ T cells from PBMCs, cultured in vitro. These receptors were obtained from a human donor in good health.

The chain uses TRBV9 and TRBJ2-1, with D perhaps assigned TRBD1 or TRBD2 (5 bases each). Looked up from germline, CDR1 is SGDLS and CDR2 is YYNGEE. The CDR3 runs 12 residues. Trimming pared 1 base from V and 8 bases from J, leaving 7 bases between. CDR3 sequence: CASSVMGDEQFF. The CDR3 DNA sequence: TGTGCCAGCAGCGTAATGGGGGATGAGCAGTTCTTC.

This chain joins TRBV4-3 and TRBJ1-2; 8 positions agree with TRBD1. V was pared by 4 bases and J by 5 bases, with 15 bases of the junction left unmatched. The CDR3 has 17 residues. The germline V gene encodes CDR1 LGHNA and CDR2 YSLEER. CDR3 nucleotide sequence: TGCGCCAGCAGCCTAAAAAGATCGACAGGGGAAGTGTATGGCTACACCTTC. It encodes CASSLKRSTGEVYGYTF.

The V gene is TRBV29-1, the J gene TRBJ2-3; D tentatively fits TRBD1 or TRBD2 (5 bases each). The CDR3 runs 13 residues. CDR1 and CDR2 from the germline V gene are SQVTM and ANQGSEA. Trimming stripped 1 base from V and 4 bases from J, with 9 bases between. In DNA, the CDR3 is TGCAGCGTTGAAGTGGGACCAGCAGATACGCAGTATTTT. This sequence encodes CSVEVGPADTQYF.

The genes are TRBV7-8 and TRBJ2-7, with 7 bases fitting TRBD2. This CDR3 has 14 residues. J lost 6 bases, V lost 0 bases, and 5 bases had no gene match. Per the germline V gene, CDR1 is SGHVS and CDR2 is FQNEAQ. Written as DNA, the CDR3 is TGTGCCAGCAGCTTAGCTGAAGCGGGGCGCGAGCAGTACTTC. The encoded protein is CASSLAEAGREQYF. The full variable domain, completed using reference TRBV7-8 and TRBJ2-7, is GAGVSQSPRYKVAKRGQDVALRCDPISGHVSLFWYQQALGQGPEFLTYFQNEAQLDKSGLPSDRFFAERPEGSVSTLKIQRTQQEDSAVYLCASSLAEAGREQYFGPGTRLTVT.

The V call is TRBV5-3, the J call TRBJ2-7, with 7 nucleotides matching TRBD2. TRBV5-3 is sorted into the ORF group, with uncertain function. CDR3 length: 12 amino acids. The V segment lost 4 bases and the J segment 3 bases; nucleotides outside the gene matches: 1. The DNA of the CDR3 is TGTGCCAGAAGCCGGACTAGCTACGAGCAGTACTTC. This translates into CARSRTSYEQYF.

This chain links TRBV5-4 with TRBJ2-2; maybe TRBD1 (6 bases). The CDR3 loop spans 15 amino acids. The V gene lost 2 bases and the J gene lost 5 bases, with 13 bases spanning the gap. The germline gives CDR1 SGHNT, CDR2 YYREEE (reference sequence). The CDR3, as DNA: TGTGCCAGCAGCTTAGTAGGACAGCCGACCGGGGAGCTGTTTTTT. It encodes CASSLVGQPTGELFF.

V is TRBV10-3 and J is TRBJ1-3; TRBD1 might be the D (5 bases). This CDR3 has 14 amino acids. Germline V gene data show CDR1 as ENHRY and CDR2 as SYGVKD. The V and J ends lost 0 bases and 3 bases respectively, with 6 bases between them. In nucleotides, the CDR3 is TGTGCCATCAGTGAGTCGGGACGTGGAAACACCATATATTTT. Protein sequence: CAISESGRGNTIYF.

The chain uses TRBV7-2 and TRBJ1-2; D is uncertain. The length of the CDR3 is 15 residues. Germline CDR1 SGHTA, CDR2 FQGNSA. Trimming pared 5 bases from V and 5 bases from J, leaving 18 bases between. The CDR3, as DNA: TGTGCCAGCAGCCACGCCGGGCCCCAAGTTTATGGCTACACCTTC. Protein: CASSHAGPQVYGYTF.

The J gene is TRBJ1-4, the V gene TRBV6-1, with D uncertain. V dropped 1 base and J dropped 10 bases, with 7 bases sitting between them. The length of the CDR3 is 12 residues. Germline CDR1 MNHNS, CDR2 SASEGT. This CDR3 reads CASSEVWGKLFF. The CDR3 region has the DNA TGTGCCAGCAGTGAAGTTTGGGGAAAACTGTTTTTT.

This chain joins TRBV6-6 and TRBJ2-7; TRBD2 might be the D (5 bases). The CDR3 extends over 14 amino acids. V lost 0 bases and J lost 4, with 10 bases in between. Germline V gene lookup returns CDR1 MNHNY and CDR2 SVGAGI (reference sequence). CDR3 region: CASSYSRSGYEQYF. The CDR3 DNA reads TGTGCCAGCAGTTACTCGAGAAGCGGATACGAGCAGTACTTC.

The chain employs TRBV29-1 and TRBJ2-1, with 11 bases lining up with TRBD2. The length of the CDR3 is 13 residues. In germline, CDR1 is SQVTM, CDR2 ANQGSEA. The V segment lost 8 bases and the J segment 6 bases; nucleotides outside the gene matches: 6. CDR3 bases: TGCAGCCACATTAGCGGGAGGGCCAATGAGCAGTTCTTC. It translates to CSHISGRANEQFF.

This clone occurred a few times. The chain has TRBV5-1 and TRBJ1-1, with D possibly TRBD1 on 6 matching bases. The V gene lost 1 base and the J gene lost 3 bases, with 13 bases spanning the gap. The CDR3 spans 15 residues. Germline V gives CDR1 SGHRS, CDR2 YFSETQ. CDR3 nucleotide sequence: TGCGCCAGCAGCTTGTCCACAGGGAAGTACACTGAAGCTTTCTTT. Its protein product is CASSLSTGKYTEAFF.

This clone was observed a few times. The chain carries TRBV19 and TRBJ1-3; no reliable D call. V lost 4 bases, J lost 2 bases, and 12 bases lay in between. Germline assignment: CDR1 LNHDA and CDR2 SQIVND (reference sequence). The length of the CDR3 is 15 residues. The DNA for the CDR3 is TGTGCCAGTAGTACCCATCGTGGAACTGGAAACACCATATATTTT. Protein sequence: CASSTHRGTGNTIYF.

This clone is a singleton in its sample. The V call is TRBV6-2 or TRBV6-3, the J call TRBJ1-2; tentative D call: TRBD1 (6 bases). This CDR3 is built from 17 residues. Germline assignment: CDR1 MNHEY and CDR2 SVGEGT. V lost 6 bases and J lost 0, with 20 bases in between. CDR3 residues: CASSAGSRGPTNYGYTF. For the CDR3, the DNA is TGTGCCAGCAGCGCTGGGTCTCGGGGGCCGACTAACTATGGCTACACCTTC.